This is a list of T cell receptor beta chains from one sample in a study of cytomegalovirus exposure and HLA in healthy donors. The protocol was immunoSEQ multiplex PCR, while the TCRdb copy is restricted to in-frame clones and leaves out a portion. The listing contains about 110,000 clones. Sequencing was performed on PBMCs. These receptors all come from a man younger than 40 in good health and CMV-seronegative. The CDR3 runs from the conserved cysteine through the conserved F or W. The order of the fields is J gene, V gene, D gene, CDR3 protein, CDR3 DNA. A D gene is named only where the DNA matches it firmly.

TRBJ1-2	TRBV7-2	-	CASRNGSSLGGYTF	TGTGCCAGCAGGAACGGGTCGAGCCTTGGGGGCTACACCTTC
TRBJ2-3	TRBV19	TRBD1	CASEDRAADTQYF	TGTGCCAGTGAGGACAGGGCTGCAGATACGCAGTATTTT
TRBJ1-5	TRBV6-1	-	CASSEQGSGNQPQHF	TGTGCCAGCAGTGAACAGGGTAGTGGCAATCAGCCCCAGCATTTT
TRBJ2-1	TRBV7-6	-	CASSTGQYNEQFF	TGTGCCAGCAGCACCGGACAGTACAATGAGCAGTTCTTC
TRBJ2-2	TRBV29-1	TRBD1	CSALGQVRGELFF	TGCAGCGCCCTGGGACAGGTCCGCGGGGAGCTGTTTTTT
TRBJ2-1	TRBV18	-	CASSPSQGWGEQFF	TGTGCCAGCTCACCAAGTCAGGGTTGGGGTGAGCAGTTCTTC
TRBJ2-5	TRBV11-1	-	CASSLEGRETQYF	TGTGCCAGCAGCTTAGAGGGGCGAGAGACCCAGTACTTC
TRBJ1-2	TRBV9	TRBD1	CASSVARDSFYGYTF	TGTGCCAGCAGCGTAGCTCGGGACAGCTTCTATGGCTACACCTTC
TRBJ1-2	TRBV6-5	-	CASSTGQRRVYTF	TGTGCCAGCAGCACCGGACAGAGGAGAGTCTACACCTTC
TRBJ1-2	TRBV28	TRBD1	CASSQGVANYGYTF	TGTGCCAGCAGCCAGGGGGTAGCTAACTATGGCTACACCTTC
TRBJ2-2	TRBV5-1	-	CASSAGFTGELFF	TGCGCCAGCAGCGCAGGATTTACCGGGGAGCTGTTTTTT
TRBJ2-7	TRBV2	TRBD2	CASSESGGASYEQYF	TGTGCCAGCAGTGAGTCGGGGGGGGCATCGTACGAGCAGTACTTC
TRBJ1-3	TRBV7-9	-	CASSRGEGTGNTIYF	TGTGCCAGCAGCAGAGGGGAGGGGACTGGAAACACCATATATTTT
TRBJ1-2	TRBV5-1	-	CASSLGAGLNYGYTF	TGCGCCAGCAGCTTGGGGGCAGGGCTTAACTATGGCTACACCTTC
TRBJ2-1	TRBV7-2	-	CASSLETMKQFF	TGTGCCAGCAGCTTAGAAACAATGAAGCAGTTCTTC
TRBJ2-6	TRBV5-8	-	CASSLAGGRASGANVLTF	TGTGCCAGCAGCTTGGCAGGGGGGCGGGCCTCTGGGGCCAACGTCCTGACTTTC
TRBJ1-1	TRBV5-1	-	CASSPAGQGGGVNTEAFF	TGCGCCAGCAGCCCCGCGGGGCAGGGTGGGGGGGTGAACACTGAAGCTTTCTTT
TRBJ2-1	TRBV6-6	TRBD2	CASSYVRGNDEQFF	TGTGCCAGCAGTTACGTGCGGGGGAACGATGAGCAGTTCTTC
TRBJ2-3	TRBV2	TRBD1	CASSEGQGFSFTDTQYF	TGTGCCAGCAGTGAGGGACAGGGATTTTCATTCACAGATACGCAGTATTTT
TRBJ2-7	TRBV5-1	-	CASSLGTAGRHF	TGCGCCAGCAGCTTGGGCACTGCAGGGAGGCACTTC
TRBJ2-1	TRBV7-8	-	CASSLEETVYNEQFF	TGTGCCAGCAGCTTAGAAGAGACAGTCTACAATGAGCAGTTCTTC
TRBJ2-1	TRBV2	-	CASKEGDEQFF	TGTGCCAGCAAGGAAGGGGATGAGCAGTTCTTC
TRBJ2-3	TRBV2	-	CASSVGRTDTQYF	TGTGCCAGCAGTGTGGGGCGGACAGATACGCAGTATTTT
TRBJ2-3	TRBV9	TRBD2	CASGSGARVDTQYF	TGTGCCAGCGGGAGCGGGGCCCGGGTAGATACGCAGTATTTT
TRBJ2-2	TRBV2	TRBD1	CASSAGQVVRKLFF	TGTGCCAGCAGCGCTGGACAGGTTGTACGTAAGCTGTTTTTT
TRBJ2-1	TRBV11-3	TRBD1	CASSLEQGDEQFF	TGTGCCAGCAGCTTAGAACAGGGGGATGAGCAGTTCTTC
TRBJ1-1	TRBV18	-	CASSGTNLNTEAFF	TGTGCCAGCTCTGGGACAAACTTGAACACTGAAGCTTTCTTT
TRBJ2-7	TRBV7-2	-	CASSLAGGSPEYF	TGTGCCAGCAGCTTAGCTGGCGGCTCCCCGGAGTACTTC
TRBJ1-2	TRBV7-2	-	CASSNGLSRGYTF	TGTGCCAGCAGCAACGGACTGTCGAGGGGCTACACCTTC
TRBJ1-1	TRBV30	-	CAWSGQVNTEAFF	TGTGCCTGGAGTGGGCAGGTTAACACTGAAGCTTTCTTT
TRBJ2-5	TRBV7-9	-	CASSLNGRETQYF	TGTGCCAGCAGCTTAAATGGTAGAGAGACCCAGTACTTC
TRBJ2-3	TRBV5-4	-	CASSLALGALDTQYF	TGTGCCAGCAGCTTGGCCTTGGGGGCTTTAGATACGCAGTATTTT
TRBJ2-1	TRBV2	-	CASTPGAASYNEQFF	TGTGCCAGCACCCCCGGTGCGGCATCCTACAATGAGCAGTTCTTC
TRBJ2-3	TRBV7-8	-	CASSSGFNTDTQYF	TGTGCCAGCAGCTCGGGGTTTAACACAGATACGCAGTATTTT
TRBJ1-1	TRBV6-6	TRBD1	CASRRDRRFTEAFF	TGTGCCAGCAGGCGGGACAGGAGATTTACTGAAGCTTTCTTT
TRBJ2-1	TRBV7-2	TRBD1	CANGQGGYNEQFF	TGTGCCAACGGACAGGGGGGTTACAATGAGCAGTTCTTC
TRBJ2-4	TRBV7-3	TRBD2	CASSSSGAGDIQYF	TGTGCCAGCAGCTCCTCCGGGGCGGGGGACATTCAGTACTTC
TRBJ2-1	TRBV5-1	-	CASSLAVGAGSSYNEQFF	TGCGCCAGCAGCTTGGCCGTGGGTGCGGGGAGCTCCTACAATGAGCAGTTCTTC
TRBJ1-6	TRBV6-5	TRBD1	CASRRQGAVSPLHF	TGTGCCAGCAGGAGACAGGGGGCAGTGTCACCCCTCCACTTT
TRBJ1-1	TRBV7-2	-	CASSLYGRGGNTEAFF	TGTGCCAGCAGCTTATATGGGAGGGGTGGGAACACTGAAGCTTTCTTT
TRBJ1-3	TRBV2	-	CATSGSGGNTIYF	TGTGCCACCTCAGGGTCCGGTGGAAACACCATATATTTT
TRBJ1-4	TRBV28	-	CASSTRRGGEKLFF	TGTGCCAGCAGTACACGGAGGGGTGGTGAAAAACTGTTTTTT
TRBJ1-6	TRBV18	TRBD1	CASSPKDRDNSPLHF	TGTGCCAGCTCACCCAAGGACAGGGATAATTCACCCCTCCACTTT
TRBJ1-5	TRBV5-6	TRBD1	CASSSDTGTGNQPQHF	TGTGCCAGCAGCTCCGATACGGGGACAGGGAATCAGCCCCAGCATTTT
TRBJ2-1	TRBV19	-	CASSIVGDNEQFF	TGTGCCAGTAGTATTGTCGGGGACAATGAGCAGTTCTTC
TRBJ2-7	TRBV10-3	-	CAISESRGAPAYEQYF	TGTGCCATCAGTGAGTCACGGGGGGCCCCGGCCTACGAGCAGTACTTC
TRBJ2-6	TRBV7-9	TRBD2	CASSLSGTRPGANVLTF	TGTGCCAGCAGCTTATCAGGGACTAGGCCTGGGGCCAACGTCCTGACTTTC
TRBJ1-4	TRBV5-1	-	CASGSEGVSNEKLFF	TGCGCCAGCGGAAGCGAGGGGGTCTCTAATGAAAAACTGTTTTTT
TRBJ2-2	TRBV7-6	TRBD2	CASSLLAGYTGELFF	TGTGCCAGCAGCTTATTAGCGGGGTACACCGGGGAGCTGTTTTTT
TRBJ1-6	TRBV18	-	CASSPSEVYNSPLHF	TGTGCCAGCTCACCCTCGGAGGTATATAATTCACCCCTCCACTTT
TRBJ2-7	TRBV11-2	-	CASSLGLLLYEQYF	TGTGCCAGCAGCTTAGGACTACTCCTCTACGAGCAGTACTTC
TRBJ2-3	TRBV7-9	-	CASSWDTTKGDTQYF	TGTGCCAGCAGCTGGGACACTACGAAAGGAGATACGCAGTATTTT
TRBJ1-6	TRBV6-6	TRBD1	CAGQGARHNSPLHF	TGTGCCGGCCAGGGGGCGAGACATAATTCACCCCTCCACTTT
TRBJ2-5	TRBV9	-	CASSVEPRETQYF	TGTGCCAGCAGCGTAGAACCGAGAGAGACCCAGTACTTC
TRBJ2-1	TRBV5-1	TRBD2	CASSSSGGFYNEQFF	TGCGCCAGCAGCTCTAGCGGGGGGTTCTACAATGAGCAGTTCTTC
TRBJ2-5	TRBV7-3	-	CASSLTGPRETQYF	TGTGCCAGCAGCTTAACGGGCCCTCGGGAGACCCAGTACTTC
TRBJ2-1	TRBV5-1	TRBD2	CASSHGTSGGYNEQFF	TGCGCCAGCAGCCACGGGACTAGCGGGGGATACAATGAGCAGTTCTTC
TRBJ2-2	TRBV5-1	TRBD1	CASSSDRGLNTGELFF	TGCGCCAGCAGCTCAGACAGGGGACTGAACACCGGGGAGCTGTTTTTT
TRBJ2-2	TRBV2	-	CASSGRYTGELFF	TGTGCCAGCAGTGGCAGATACACCGGGGAGCTGTTTTTT